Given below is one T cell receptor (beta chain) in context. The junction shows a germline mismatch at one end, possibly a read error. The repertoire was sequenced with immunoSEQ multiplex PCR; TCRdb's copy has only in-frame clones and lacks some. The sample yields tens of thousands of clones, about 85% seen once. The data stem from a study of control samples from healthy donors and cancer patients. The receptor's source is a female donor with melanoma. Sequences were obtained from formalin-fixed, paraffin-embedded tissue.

The CDR3 region has the DNA TGTGCCTGGACAGGACAGGGGGCGGGCACAAATACGCAGTATTTT. It yields the protein CAWTGQGAGTNTQYF. The V and J genes are TRBV30 and TRBJ2-3, with 11 nucleotides matching TRBD1. CDR3 length: 15 residues. Germline V CDR1 and CDR2: GTSNPN, SVGIG (reference sequence).